The 5 T cell receptor beta chains presented below share a single source sample, sequenced in a study of OX40 agonist ivuxolimab in advanced cancers. TCRdb's copy holds only in-frame clones and misses some; the assay was immunoSEQ multiplex PCR. The table records 70,000 or so clones, around 84% of them present only once. The specimen was CD4+ or CD8+ T cells sorted from blood, collected in a trial of the OX40 agonist ivuxolimab. These receptors were obtained from an adult with an advanced solid tumor such as melanoma, head and neck, liver or kidney cancer.

The chain links TRBV10-3 to TRBJ1-5, with 9 nucleotides matching TRBD1. V was clipped by 8 bases and J by 7 bases; unmatched bases: 9. The germline gives CDR1 ENHRY, CDR2 SYGVKD. This CDR3 spans 14 amino acids. CDR3: CAIGQGPIGQPQHF. DNA for the CDR3: TGTGCCATCGGACAGGGGCCTATAGGGCAGCCCCAGCATTTT.

V is TRBV9 and J is TRBJ2-2; maybe TRBD1 (6 bases). The CDR3 length is 14 residues. CDR1 and CDR2 from the germline V gene are SGDLS and YYNGEE. V was clipped by 4 bases and J by 4 bases, with 11 bases between them. The CDR3, as DNA: TGTGCCAGCAGCCCCCGGACAGTCACCGGGGAGCTGTTTTTT. As protein: CASSPRTVTGELFF. The whole variable domain, remainder taken from reference TRBV9 and TRBJ2-2, is DSGVTQTPKHLITATGQRVTLRCSPRSGDLSVYWYQQSLDQGLQFLIQYYNGEERAKGNILERFSAQQFPDLHSELNLSSLELGDSALYFCASSPRTVTGELFFGEGSRLTVL.

The chain couples TRBV11-3 to TRBJ2-3; no clear D. CDR3 length equals 13 residues. The germline V gene encodes CDR1 SGHNT and CDR2 YENEEA. The V end was cut by 0 bases, the J end by 2 bases, with 3 bases between. The CDR3 loop reads CASSLEDTDTQYF. CDR3 in DNA: TGTGCCAGCAGCTTAGAGGACACAGATACGCAGTATTTT.

This clone was found a few times. The CDR3 loop reads CASSPGGYILGNIQYF. CDR3 nucleotide sequence: TGTGCCAGCAGCCCCGGGGGGTATATTCTGGGAAACATTCAGTACTTC. J is TRBJ2-4 and V is TRBV7-2; TRBD2 matches 7 bases. The CDR3 runs to 16 residues. Germline lookup yields CDR1 SGHTA and CDR2 FQGNSA. V was clipped by 5 bases and J by 6 bases; unmatched bases: 13. Full variable domain (rest looked up from reference TRBV7-2 and TRBJ2-4): GAGVSQSPSNKVTEKGKDVELRCDPISGHTALYWYRQSLGQGLEFLIYFQGNSAPDKSGLPSDRFSAERTGGSVSTLTIQRTQQEDSAVYLCASSPGGYILGNIQYFGAGTRLSVL.

The V call is TRBV11-2, the J call TRBJ1-4; a weak D match, TRBD1 (5 bases). This CDR3 region has 13 residues. Between the trimmed V and J ends, which lost 7 bases and 4 bases, there was a span of 10 bases. Germline V CDR1 and CDR2: SGHAT, FQNNGV. The CDR3 protein is CASTRQINEKLFF. CDR3 bases: TGTGCCAGCACTCGACAGATTAATGAAAAACTGTTTTTT.